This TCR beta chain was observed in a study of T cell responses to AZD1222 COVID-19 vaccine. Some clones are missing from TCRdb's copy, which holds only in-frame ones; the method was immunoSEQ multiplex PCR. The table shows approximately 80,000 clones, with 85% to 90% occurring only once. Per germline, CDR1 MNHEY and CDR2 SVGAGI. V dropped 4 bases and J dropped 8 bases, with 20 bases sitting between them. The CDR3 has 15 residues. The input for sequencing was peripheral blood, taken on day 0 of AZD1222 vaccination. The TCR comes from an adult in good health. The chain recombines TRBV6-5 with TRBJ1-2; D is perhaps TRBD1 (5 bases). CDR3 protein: CASSFQSRDFRGYTF. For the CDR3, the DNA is TGTGCCAGCAGTTTTCAGTCCAGGGATTTTCGGGGCTACACCTTC.